This entry concerns a single T cell receptor (beta chain). What it recognizes is unknown. The sample originates from a study of tumor-infiltrating lymphocytes in primary liver carcinoma. In the study overall: The number of productive TCRbeta reads per sample ranged from roughly 3.65 to 7.5 million and was similar across tissue types.

CDR1 and CDR2 from the germline V gene are MDHEN and SYDVKM. Trimming took off 3 bases at V and 0 bases at J, with 18 bases between the two ends. The CDR3 covers 17 residues. Scientists recovered RNA and DNA together from around 20-30 mg of unsorted bulk tissue. The cohort consisted of patients whose primary liver carcinoma was surgically resected. Regarding the study as a whole: Relative to tumor region pairs, the tumor-adjacent and tumor-blood pairs showed overlap that was lower.

The template, 450 to 650 ng total RNA, yielded TCR beta cDNA made with a constant-region primer. It was through three nested multiplex PCR rounds of slightly modified ARM-PCR that TCR beta libraries arose. Running roughly 10 cycles apiece, the first two PCR rounds relied on TRBV1-TRBV30 forward primers together with a C-beta reverse primer. A single record per CDR3 protein comes from TCRdb applying MiXCR to the multiplex PCR reads. The sample holds about 120,000 distinct CDR3 sequences; around 70% are singletons and the top ten take roughly 7.3%. The clonotype comes from a woman aged 60-75 years with primary liver carcinoma and hepatitis B virus infection. Source material: tumor-adjacent normal liver tissue. This chain joins TRBV28 and TRBJ2-7; tentative D call: TRBD2 (5 bases). CDR3 coding DNA: TGTGCCAGCAGTTTCTTCCGGCTAGCCGAAGACTCCTACGAGCAGTACTTC. It is translated as CASSFFRLAEDSYEQYF.